Listed below are T cell receptor beta chains from one sample, sequenced in a study of blood T cells in healthy people across ages. TCRdb itself ran the 5' RACE reads through MiXCR, one entry per CDR3 protein. Among around 1,600,000 distinct CDR3 sequences, roughly two fifths were seen once, and the ten largest hold around 4%. Sequencing used blood. Receptors were obtained from a woman between 18 and 29 years old in good health. Both conserved end residues are part of each CDR3. The order of the fields is V gene, clone size, CDR3 length, J gene, D gene, CDR3 protein, CDR3 DNA. The D gene is left open where the match is weak. Expanded clones are given a class, and other clones once, few, many or no size at all.

v_gene: TRBV7-9
abundance: few
len: 16
j_gene: TRBJ2-7
d_gene: TRBD2
CDR3aa: CASSHPKVAGTYEQYF
CDR3nt: TGTGCCAGCAGCCACCCGAAAGTAGCGGGGACCTACGAGCAGTACTTC

v_gene: TRBV20-1
abundance: NA
len: 14
j_gene: TRBJ2-5
d_gene: TRBD2
CDR3aa: CSATTSGYQETQYF
CDR3nt: TGCAGTGCTACGACTAGCGGGTACCAAGAGACCCAGTACTTC

v_gene: TRBV6-1
abundance: NA
len: 15
j_gene: TRBJ2-5
d_gene: NA
CDR3aa: CASSEMAGDRETQYF
CDR3nt: TGTGCCAGCAGTGAAATGGCAGGGGATCGGGAGACCCAGTACTTC

v_gene: TRBV2
abundance: once
len: 17
j_gene: TRBJ2-7
d_gene: TRBD2
CDR3aa: CASSASLAWDSYNEQYF
CDR3nt: TGTGCCAGCAGTGCATCACTAGCGTGGGACTCCTACAATGAGCAGTACTTC

v_gene: TRBV4-3
abundance: NA
len: 15
j_gene: TRBJ1-5
d_gene: NA
CDR3aa: CASSQEYPGFPPQHF
CDR3nt: TGCGCCAGCAGCCAAGAGTACCCCGGGTTTCCCCCCCAGCATTTT

v_gene: TRBV11-2
abundance: NA
len: 11
j_gene: TRBJ1-2
d_gene: NA
CDR3aa: CASSAYYGYTF
CDR3nt: TGTGCCAGCAGCGCCTACTATGGCTACACCTTC

v_gene: TRBV29-1
abundance: many
len: 13
j_gene: TRBJ2-3
d_gene: TRBD1
CDR3aa: CSVDVSRGDTQYF
CDR3nt: TGCAGCGTTGACGTCAGCAGGGGGGATACGCAGTATTTT

v_gene: TRBV12-3/TRBV12-4
abundance: NA
len: 13
j_gene: TRBJ2-1
d_gene: TRBD1
CDR3aa: CAACQGVDNEQFF
CDR3nt: TGTGCCGCTTGCCAGGGGGTCGACAATGAGCAGTTCTTC

v_gene: TRBV20-1
abundance: NA
len: 14
j_gene: TRBJ2-7
d_gene: TRBD2
CDR3aa: CSAHRTSRSNEQYF
CDR3nt: TGCAGTGCCCACCGGACTAGCCGGTCCAACGAGCAGTACTTC

v_gene: TRBV6-5
abundance: few
len: 15
j_gene: TRBJ2-1
d_gene: TRBD1
CDR3aa: CASSSTGGGYNEQFF
CDR3nt: TGTGCCAGCAGCTCGACAGGGGGCGGCTACAATGAGCAGTTCTTC

v_gene: TRBV4-2
abundance: few
len: 16
j_gene: TRBJ2-1
d_gene: NA
CDR3aa: CASSQDLGPDPSEQFF
CDR3nt: TGTGCCAGCAGCCAAGATCTCGGTCCAGACCCTTCTGAGCAGTTCTTC

v_gene: TRBV6-1
abundance: NA
len: 16
j_gene: TRBJ2-1
d_gene: TRBD1
CDR3aa: CASSDLTGTVYNEQFF
CDR3nt: TGTGCCAGCAGCGATTTGACCGGGACAGTTTACAATGAGCAGTTCTTC

v_gene: TRBV29-1
abundance: NA
len: 13
j_gene: TRBJ1-2
d_gene: TRBD1
CDR3aa: CSVRTGSFYGYTF
CDR3nt: TGCAGCGTTCGGACAGGCTCCTTCTATGGCTACACCTTC

v_gene: TRBV12-3/TRBV12-4
abundance: many
len: 13
j_gene: TRBJ2-7
d_gene: TRBD2
CDR3aa: CASSSGLAFEQYF
CDR3nt: TGTGCCAGCAGTTCGGGACTAGCGTTCGAGCAGTACTTC